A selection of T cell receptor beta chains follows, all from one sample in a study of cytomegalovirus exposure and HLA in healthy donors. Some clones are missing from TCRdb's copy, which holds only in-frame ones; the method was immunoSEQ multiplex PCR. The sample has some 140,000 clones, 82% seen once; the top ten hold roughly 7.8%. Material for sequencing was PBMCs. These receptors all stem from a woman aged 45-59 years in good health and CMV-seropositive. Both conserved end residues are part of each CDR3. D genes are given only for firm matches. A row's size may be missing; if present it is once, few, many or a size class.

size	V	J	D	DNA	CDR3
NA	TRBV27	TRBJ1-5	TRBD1	TGTGCCAGCAGTTCGACAATTGTACCGGGACAGAAAAGCAATCAGCCCCAGCATTTT	CASSSTIVPGQKSNQPQHF
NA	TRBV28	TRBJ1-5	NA	TGTGCCAGCAGTTCCCTAAGAGGCGTCAATCAGCCCCAGCATTTT	CASSSLRGVNQPQHF
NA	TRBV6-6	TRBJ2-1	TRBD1	TGTGCCAGCAGTTACCAGATCGGGACAGGGGACAATGAGCAGTTCTTC	CASSYQIGTGDNEQFF
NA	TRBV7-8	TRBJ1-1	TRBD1	TGTGCCAGCAGTTGGATACAGGGGGATAGGGCTTTCTTT	CASSWIQGDRAFF
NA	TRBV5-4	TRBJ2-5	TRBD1	TGTGCCAGCAGCATGGGACAGGGGGGAGAGACCCAGTACTTC	CASSMGQGGETQYF
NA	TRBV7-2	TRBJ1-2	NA	TGTGCCAGCAGCTTTAGCGGGGGGGGATCCTATGGCTACACCTTC	CASSFSGGGSYGYTF
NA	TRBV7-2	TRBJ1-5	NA	TGTGCCAGCAGCCCCTGGGCAGGGGATCAGCCCCAGCATTTT	CASSPWAGDQPQHF
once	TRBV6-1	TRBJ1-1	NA	TGTGCCAGCAGAGCACAGGGGAACACTGAAGCTTTCTTT	CASRAQGNTEAFF
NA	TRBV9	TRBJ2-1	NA	TGTGCCAGCAGCGTACACCGGAGCTGGGACAATGAGCAGTTCTTC	CASSVHRSWDNEQFF
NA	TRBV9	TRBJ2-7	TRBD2	TGTGCCAGCAGCCCATACCACGGGGGGGGACTCTACGAGCAGTACTTC	CASSPYHGGGLYEQYF
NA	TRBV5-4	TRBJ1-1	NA	TGTGCCAGCAGCTACTCGCAGGGAATTAACACTGAAGCTTTCTTT	CASSYSQGINTEAFF
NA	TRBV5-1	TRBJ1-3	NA	TGCGCCAGCAGCCCCAGCTCTGGAAACACCATATATTTT	CASSPSSGNTIYF
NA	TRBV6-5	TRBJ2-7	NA	TGTGCCAGCAGTTACTCGAGAGGTCTCGGAGCCTACGAGCAGTACTTC	CASSYSRGLGAYEQYF
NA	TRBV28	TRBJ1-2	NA	TGTGCCAGCAAAGTTGGGCTTCCTAACTATGGCTACACCTTC	CASKVGLPNYGYTF
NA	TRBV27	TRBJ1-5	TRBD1	TGTGCCAGCAGTTCCCGTGGACAGGGTGTGTTTCAGCCCCAGCATTTT	CASSSRGQGVFQPQHF
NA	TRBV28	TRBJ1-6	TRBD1	TGTGCCAGCAGTCCAGGACAGGGTAGAGGTTCACCCCTCCACTTT	CASSPGQGRGSPLHF
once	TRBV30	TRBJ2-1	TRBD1	TGTGCCTCAGGGGGAACCCTTTCCTACAATGAGCAGTTCTTC	CASGGTLSYNEQFF
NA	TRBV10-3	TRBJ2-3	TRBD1	TGTGCCATCAGCTACCACCCCGGGACAGGGGATTATGATACGCAGTATTTT	CAISYHPGTGDYDTQYF
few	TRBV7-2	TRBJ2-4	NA	TGTGCCAGCAGCTTAGGGACAAGTTCTGCCATTCAGTACTTC	CASSLGTSSAIQYF
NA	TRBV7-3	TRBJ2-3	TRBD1	TGTGCCAGCAGCTATACAGGGGGCACAGATACGCAGTATTTT	CASSYTGGTDTQYF
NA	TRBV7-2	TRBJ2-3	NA	TGTGCCAGCAGCATAGCAGGGGACACAGATACGCAGTATTTT	CASSIAGDTDTQYF
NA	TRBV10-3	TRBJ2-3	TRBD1	TGTGCCATCAGTGAGTCTATCACTACAGGGGCAGATACGCAGTATTTT	CAISESITTGADTQYF
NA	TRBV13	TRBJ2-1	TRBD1	TGTGCCAGCAGCTTATGGGGCTGGGACAGGGCAGGGACCTACAATGTGAATGAGCAGTTCTTC	CASSLWGWDRAGTYNVNEQFF
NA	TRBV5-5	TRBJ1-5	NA	TGTGCCAGCAGCTGGACAGTCTATAGCAATCAGCCCCAGCATTTT	CASSWTVYSNQPQHF
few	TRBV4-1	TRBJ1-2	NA	TGCGCCAGCAGCCTATATCTCATACATTCAGGGAGGGACTATGGCTACACCTTC	CASSLYLIHSGRDYGYTF
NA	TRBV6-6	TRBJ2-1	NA	TGTGCCAGCAGTTACTTTTTTCGGGATGAGCAGTTCTTC	CASSYFFRDEQFF
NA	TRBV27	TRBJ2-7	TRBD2	TGTGCCAGCAGGAGGACTAGCGGGGGCGAGCAGTACTTC	CASRRTSGGEQYF
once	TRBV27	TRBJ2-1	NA	TGTGCCAGCAGCCCTACCGTTGGGAGGGGGAATGAGCAGTTCTTC	CASSPTVGRGNEQFF
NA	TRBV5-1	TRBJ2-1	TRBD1	TGCGCCAGCAGCCAAGGACAGGGGTCCTACAATGAGCAGTTCTTC	CASSQGQGSYNEQFF
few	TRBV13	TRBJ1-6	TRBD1	TGTGCCAGCAGCACGGACAGGGCCCAAGGCTCCCTCCACTTT	CASSTDRAQGSLHF
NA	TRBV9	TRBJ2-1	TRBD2	TGTGCCAGCAGTAGCGGGAGCTACAATGAGCAGTTCTTC	CASSSGSYNEQFF
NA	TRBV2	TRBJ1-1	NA	TGTGCCAGCACCCGACAGTTGACGAACACTGAAGCTTTCTTT	CASTRQLTNTEAFF
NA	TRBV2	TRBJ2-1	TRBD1	TGTGCCAGCAGTGTACAGGGGTCCTACAATGAGCAGTTCTTC	CASSVQGSYNEQFF
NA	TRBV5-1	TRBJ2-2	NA	TGCGCCAGCGCGGACACCCATAACACCGGGGAGCTGTTTTTT	CASADTHNTGELFF
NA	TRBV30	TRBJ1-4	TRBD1	TGTGCTGGGACAGTCGCAACTAATGAAAAACTGTTTTTT	CAGTVATNEKLFF
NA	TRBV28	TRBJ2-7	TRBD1	TGTGCCAGCAGTTCCCCCCGGGACAGGGTCGGCGAGCAGTACTTC	CASSSPRDRVGEQYF
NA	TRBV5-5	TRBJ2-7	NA	TGTGCCAGCAGCTTGGAAGGGGTCGTGACCTACGAGCAGTACTTC	CASSLEGVVTYEQYF